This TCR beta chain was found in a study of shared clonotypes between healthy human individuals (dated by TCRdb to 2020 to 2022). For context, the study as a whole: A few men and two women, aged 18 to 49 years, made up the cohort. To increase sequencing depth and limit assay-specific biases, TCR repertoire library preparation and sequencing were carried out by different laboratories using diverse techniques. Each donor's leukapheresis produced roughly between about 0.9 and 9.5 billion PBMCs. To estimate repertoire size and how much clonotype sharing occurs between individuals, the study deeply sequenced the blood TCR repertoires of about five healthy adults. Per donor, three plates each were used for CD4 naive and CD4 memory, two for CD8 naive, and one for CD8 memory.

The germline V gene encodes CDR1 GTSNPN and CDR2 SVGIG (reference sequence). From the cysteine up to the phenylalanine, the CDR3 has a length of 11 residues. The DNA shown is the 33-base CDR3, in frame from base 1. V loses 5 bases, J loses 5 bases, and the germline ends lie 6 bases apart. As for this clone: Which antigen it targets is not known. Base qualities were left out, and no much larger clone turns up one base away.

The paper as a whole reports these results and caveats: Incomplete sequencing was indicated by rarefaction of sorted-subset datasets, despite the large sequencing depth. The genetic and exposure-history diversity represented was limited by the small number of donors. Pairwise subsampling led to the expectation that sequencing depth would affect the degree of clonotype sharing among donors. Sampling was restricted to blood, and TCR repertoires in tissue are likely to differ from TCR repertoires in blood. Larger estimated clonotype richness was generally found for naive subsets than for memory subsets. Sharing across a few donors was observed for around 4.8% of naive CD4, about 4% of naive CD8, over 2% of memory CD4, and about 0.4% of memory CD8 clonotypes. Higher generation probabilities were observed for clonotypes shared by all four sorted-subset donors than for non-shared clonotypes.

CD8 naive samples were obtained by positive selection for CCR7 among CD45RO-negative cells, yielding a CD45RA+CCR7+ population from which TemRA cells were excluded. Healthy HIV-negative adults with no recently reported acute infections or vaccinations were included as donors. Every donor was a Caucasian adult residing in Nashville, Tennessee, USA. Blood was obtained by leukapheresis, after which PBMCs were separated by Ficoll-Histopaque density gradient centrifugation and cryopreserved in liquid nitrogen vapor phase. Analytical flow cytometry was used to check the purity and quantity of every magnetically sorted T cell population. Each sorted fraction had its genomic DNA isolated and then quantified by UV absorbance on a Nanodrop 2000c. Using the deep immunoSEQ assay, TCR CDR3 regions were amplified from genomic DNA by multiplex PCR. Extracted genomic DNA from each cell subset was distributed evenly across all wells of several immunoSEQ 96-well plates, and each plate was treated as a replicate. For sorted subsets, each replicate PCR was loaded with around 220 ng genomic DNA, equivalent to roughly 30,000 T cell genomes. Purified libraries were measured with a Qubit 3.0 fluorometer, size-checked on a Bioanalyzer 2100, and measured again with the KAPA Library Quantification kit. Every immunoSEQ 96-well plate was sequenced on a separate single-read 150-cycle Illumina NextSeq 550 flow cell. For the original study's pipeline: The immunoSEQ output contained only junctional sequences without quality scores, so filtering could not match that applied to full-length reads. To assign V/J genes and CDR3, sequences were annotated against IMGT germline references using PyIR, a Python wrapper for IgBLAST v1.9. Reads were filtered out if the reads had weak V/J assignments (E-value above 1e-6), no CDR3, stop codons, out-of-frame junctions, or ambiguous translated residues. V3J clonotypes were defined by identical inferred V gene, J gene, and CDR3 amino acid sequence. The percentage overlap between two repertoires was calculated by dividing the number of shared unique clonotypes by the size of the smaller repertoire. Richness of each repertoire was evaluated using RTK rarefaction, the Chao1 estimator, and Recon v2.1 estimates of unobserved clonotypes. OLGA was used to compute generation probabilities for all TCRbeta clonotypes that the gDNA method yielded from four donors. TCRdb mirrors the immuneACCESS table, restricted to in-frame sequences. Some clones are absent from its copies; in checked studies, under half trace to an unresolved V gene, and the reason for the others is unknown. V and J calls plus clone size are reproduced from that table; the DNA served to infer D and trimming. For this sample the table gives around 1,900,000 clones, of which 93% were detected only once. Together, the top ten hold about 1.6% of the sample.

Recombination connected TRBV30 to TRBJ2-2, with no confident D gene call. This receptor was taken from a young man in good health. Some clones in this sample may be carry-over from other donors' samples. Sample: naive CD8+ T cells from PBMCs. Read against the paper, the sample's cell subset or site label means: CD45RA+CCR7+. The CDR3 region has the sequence CAWAITGELFF. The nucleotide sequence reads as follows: TGTGCCTGGGCTATAACCGGGGAGCTGTTTTTT.